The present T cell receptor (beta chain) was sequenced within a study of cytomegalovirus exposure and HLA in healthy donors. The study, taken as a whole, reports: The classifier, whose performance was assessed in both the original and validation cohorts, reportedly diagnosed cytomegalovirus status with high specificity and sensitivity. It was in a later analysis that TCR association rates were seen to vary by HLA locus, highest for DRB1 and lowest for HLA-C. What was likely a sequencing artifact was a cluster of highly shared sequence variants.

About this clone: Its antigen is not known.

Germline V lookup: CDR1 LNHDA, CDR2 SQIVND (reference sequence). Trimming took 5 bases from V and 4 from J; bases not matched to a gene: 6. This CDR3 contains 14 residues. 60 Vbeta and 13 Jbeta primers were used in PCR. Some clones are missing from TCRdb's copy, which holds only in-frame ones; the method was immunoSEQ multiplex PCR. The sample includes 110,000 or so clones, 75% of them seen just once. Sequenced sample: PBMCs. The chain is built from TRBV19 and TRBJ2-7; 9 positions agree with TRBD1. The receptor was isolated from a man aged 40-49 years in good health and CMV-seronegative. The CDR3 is CASSGDRAQYEQYF. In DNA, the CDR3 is TGTGCCAGTAGTGGGGACAGGGCTCAATACGAGCAGTACTTC. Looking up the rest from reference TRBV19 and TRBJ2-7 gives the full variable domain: DGGITQSPKYLFRKEGQNVTLSCEQNLNHDAMYWYRQDPGQGLRLIYYSQIVNDFQKGDIAEGYSVSREKKESFPLTVTSAQKNPTAFYLCASSGDRAQYEQYFGPGTRLTVT.